A selection of T cell receptor beta chains follows, all from one sample in a study of CD8+ T cells in alopecia areata. TCRdb's table, derived via immunoSEQ multiplex PCR, lists solely in-frame clones and lacks some. This table has some 220,000 clones, under 60% appearing once. This sample comprised CD4+ T cells sorted from blood, obtained at week 4, from a patient treated with tofacitinib. Every receptor here comes from a human donor with alopecia areata. CDR3s include the opening cysteine and the closing phenylalanine or tryptophan. A D gene is named only where the DNA matches it firmly. Clone size is given for some rows only: seen once, a few or many times, or a class if the clone is expanded.

j_call | clone_size | d_call | v_call | cdr3_nt | cdr3_aa
TRBJ2-4 | - | - | TRBV5-1 | TGCGCCAGCAGCTTGGGGCATGGAAACATTCAGTACTTC | CASSLGHGNIQYF
TRBJ2-1 | many | TRBD2 | TRBV2 | TGTGCCAGCAGACCTTTGGCGGGGGGCGGAGATGAGCAGTTCTTC | CASRPLAGGGDEQFF
TRBJ2-4 | - | - | TRBV6-5 | TGTGCCAGCAGTGCACAGGGAGGCGGATACATTCAGTACTTC | CASSAQGGGYIQYF
TRBJ2-7 | - | - | TRBV5-6 | TGTGCCAGCAGCTTGTACAGCCTCTACGAGCAGTACTTC | CASSLYSLYEQYF
TRBJ1-5 | few | - | TRBV6-1 | TGTGCCAGCAGTGAAAGGGGGGTAAATCATCAACCCCAGCATTTT | CASSERGVNHQPQHF
TRBJ2-1 | - | - | TRBV18 | TGTGCCAGCTCACCAGTTCCCTTGAGTGAGCAGTTCTTC | CASSPVPLSEQFF
TRBJ1-2 | - | TRBD1 | TRBV19 | TGTGCCAGTAGGAAACAACAGGGGGCGTACGGCTACACCTTC | CASRKQQGAYGYTF
TRBJ1-1 | few | - | TRBV6-5 | TGTGCCAGCAGTTACTCGGGGGGCACTGAAGCTTTCTTT | CASSYSGGTEAFF
TRBJ2-3 | few | TRBD1 | TRBV28 | TGTGCCAGCAGTTTATGGGACAGGGCGGATACGCAGTATTTT | CASSLWDRADTQYF
TRBJ1-1 | - | - | TRBV11-2 | TGTGCCAGCAGCTTCAGCAGGAACACTGAAGCTTTCTTT | CASSFSRNTEAFF
TRBJ1-5 | - | TRBD1 | TRBV29-1 | TGCAGCGCAATCGGACAGGGGGATCAGCCCCAGCATTTT | CSAIGQGDQPQHF
TRBJ2-6 | few | - | TRBV14 | TGTGCCAGCAGCCAAGATCTTGGGGCCAACGTCCTGACTTTC | CASSQDLGANVLTF
TRBJ2-3 | few | TRBD2 | TRBV2 | TGTGCCAGCAGTGACGAGCGGGGGGGCCTGAGGCGCACAGATACGCAGTATTTT | CASSDERGGLRRTDTQYF
TRBJ1-2 | - | - | TRBV7-9 | TGTGCCAGCGCTGGCATTTCGTATGGCTACACCTTC | CASAGISYGYTF
TRBJ1-5 | - | TRBD1 | TRBV2 | TGTGCCAGCAGTGGGACAGGGGGGGGTCAGCCCCAGCATTTT | CASSGTGGGQPQHF
TRBJ2-7 | few | - | TRBV2 | TGTGCCAGCAGTGGCGTCTACGAGCAGTACTTC | CASSGVYEQYF
TRBJ1-1 | many | - | TRBV14 | TGTGCCAGCAGCCAAGGGTGGAACACTGAAGCTTTCTTT | CASSQGWNTEAFF
TRBJ1-4 | - | - | TRBV5-1 | TGCGCCAGCAGCCTTCAAACTAATGAAAAACTGTTTTTT | CASSLQTNEKLFF
TRBJ2-7 | few | - | TRBV29-1 | TGCAGCGTTGTCGGGGAAACCTACGAGCAGTACTTC | CSVVGETYEQYF
TRBJ1-1 | once | - | TRBV9 | TGTGCCAGCAGCGTAGCCGGGTACGGGCAGACCACTGAAGCTTTCTTT | CASSVAGYGQTTEAFF
TRBJ2-1 | - | - | TRBV4-3 | TGCGCCAGCAGCCAAGGATGGACCAGGGGCCAGGACTCGTTCTTC | CASSQGWTRGQDSFF
TRBJ1-2 | - | - | TRBV2 | TGTGCCAGCAGTGATGGGACTAACTATGGCTACACCTTC | CASSDGTNYGYTF
TRBJ1-2 | - | - | TRBV29-1 | TGCAGCGTTGTCGTCACCTACTATGGCTACACCTTC | CSVVVTYYGYTF
TRBJ1-6 | - | - | TRBV11-2 | TGTGCCAGCAGCTTAATGACTAATTCACCCCTCCACTTT | CASSLMTNSPLHF
TRBJ2-7 | few | - | TRBV7-2 | TGTGCCAGCAGCCTGGAGCGCTCCTACGAGCAGTACTTC | CASSLERSYEQYF
TRBJ2-7 | - | - | TRBV30 | TGTGCCTGGAGAAGGACAAACTCCTACGAGCAGTACTTC | CAWRRTNSYEQYF
TRBJ2-7 | few | TRBD1 | TRBV15 | TGTGCCACCAGCAGAGAAAGGGGGCAAACCTACGAGCAGTACTTC | CATSRERGQTYEQYF
TRBJ2-3 | - | TRBD1 | TRBV29-1 | TGCAGCGTTGGCCACAGGGGGGATACGCAGTATTTT | CSVGHRGDTQYF
TRBJ1-1 | - | - | TRBV7-2 | TGTGCCAGCAGTCTGGACCGAATGAACACTGAAGCTTTCTTT | CASSLDRMNTEAFF
TRBJ1-1 | few | - | TRBV20-1 | TGCAGTGCCCACATGAACACTGAAGCTTTCTTT | CSAHMNTEAFF
TRBJ2-3 | - | TRBD1 | TRBV10-2 | TGCGCCAGCAGAGACAGGGGGCAAGGAGATACGCAGTATTTT | CASRDRGQGDTQYF
TRBJ2-3 | - | - | TRBV5-1 | TGCGCCAGCAGCTTGGGTCGCCCAGGCACAGATACGCAGTATTTT | CASSLGRPGTDTQYF
TRBJ2-3 | - | - | TRBV29-1 | TGCAGCGTTGCCCTTCGGGGAAGCGGCACAGATACGCAGTATTTT | CSVALRGSGTDTQYF
TRBJ1-1 | - | TRBD1 | TRBV5-6 | TGTGCCAGCAGCTGGGGGCCGGGACAGGCGAACACTGAAGCTTTCTTT | CASSWGPGQANTEAFF
TRBJ1-1 | few | - | TRBV4-3 | TGCGCCAGCAGCCAAGAGGACGTCGACACTGAAGCTTTCTTT | CASSQEDVDTEAFF
TRBJ2-7 | once | - | TRBV30 | TGTGCCTGGAGTCGAGCCTACGAGCAGTACTTC | CAWSRAYEQYF
TRBJ2-3 | - | - | TRBV11-3 | TGTGCCAGCAGCTTACCCGACGCAGATACGCAGTATTTT | CASSLPDADTQYF
TRBJ1-5 | few | - | TRBV7-2 | TGTGCCAGCAGCCTAAAAGCGAGCAATCAGCCCCAGCATTTT | CASSLKASNQPQHF
TRBJ2-7 | - | - | TRBV21-1 | TGTGCCAGCCCGAAGGCAGGGGGCTACGAGCAGTACTTC | CASPKAGGYEQYF
TRBJ2-1 | - | TRBD1 | TRBV6-5 | TGTGCCAGCAGTCGACAGGGGCCCCCTTGGAATGAGCAGTTCTTC | CASSRQGPPWNEQFF
TRBJ1-4 | - | - | TRBV30 | TGTGCCTGGAGTGTACCCGGGGGCTATAATGAAAAACTGTTTTTT | CAWSVPGGYNEKLFF
TRBJ2-3 | - | - | TRBV30 | TGTGCCCGGTCTCGAGGGGAGAATACGCAGTATTTT | CARSRGENTQYF
TRBJ2-7 | - | - | TRBV23-1 | TGCGCCAGGAGGGGAGAGCAGTACTTC | CARRGEQYF
TRBJ2-3 | - | - | TRBV2 | TGTGCCAGCAGTGAAGAGCGGTCAGGACCCACAGATACGCAGTATTTT | CASSEERSGPTDTQYF
TRBJ1-3 | - | - | TRBV30 | TGTGCCTGGAGTGACAGGGCAAGGACTGGAAACACCATATATTTT | CAWSDRARTGNTIYF
TRBJ2-7 | - | - | TRBV6-6 | TGTGCCACCCAGTGGTCCCGCGGGTCCTACGAGCAGTACTTC | CATQWSRGSYEQYF
TRBJ1-2 | - | - | TRBV5-6 | TGTGCCAGCAGCTTTCCGGAAGGTGGCTACACCTTC | CASSFPEGGYTF